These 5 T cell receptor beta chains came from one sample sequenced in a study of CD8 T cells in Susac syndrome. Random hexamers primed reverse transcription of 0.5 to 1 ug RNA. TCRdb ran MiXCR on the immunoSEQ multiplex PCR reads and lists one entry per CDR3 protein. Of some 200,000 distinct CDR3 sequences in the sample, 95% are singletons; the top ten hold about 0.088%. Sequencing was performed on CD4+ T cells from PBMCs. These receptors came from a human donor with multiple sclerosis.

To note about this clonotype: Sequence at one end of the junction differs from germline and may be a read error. Here the CDR3 reads CSVQEGSGTEAFF. Here the CDR3 DNA reads TGCAGCGTTCAAGAGGGGTCCGGCACTGAAGCTTTCTTT. V is TRBV29-1 and J is TRBJ1-1, with TRBD1 as a possible D gene (5 bases). This CDR3 contains 13 residues. Looked up from germline, CDR1 is SQVTM and CDR2 is ANQGSEA.

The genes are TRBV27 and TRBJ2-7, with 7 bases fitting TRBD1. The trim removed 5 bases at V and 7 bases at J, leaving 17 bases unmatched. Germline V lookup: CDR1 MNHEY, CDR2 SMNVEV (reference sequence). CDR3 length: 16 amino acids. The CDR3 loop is CASSPQPDRFHGEQYF. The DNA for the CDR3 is TGTGCCAGCAGTCCACAGCCGGACAGGTTCCATGGGGAGCAGTACTTC.

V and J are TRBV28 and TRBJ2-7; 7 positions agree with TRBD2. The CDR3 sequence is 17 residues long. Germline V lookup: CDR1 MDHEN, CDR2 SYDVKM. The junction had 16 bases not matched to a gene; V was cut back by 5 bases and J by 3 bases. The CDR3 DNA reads TGTGCCAGCAGTCCCTCCTCACTAGCGCCCTTGGACTACGAGCAGTACTTC. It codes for CASSPSSLAPLDYEQYF.

CDR3 loop: CSAGGFGNTIYF. CDR3 nucleotide sequence: TGCAGTGCAGGAGGCTTTGGAAACACCATATATTTT. The chain has TRBV20-1 and TRBJ1-3; D not certain. V was clipped by 6 bases and J by 3 bases, with 9 bases between them. Per the germline V gene, CDR1 is DFQATT and CDR2 is SNEGSKA (reference sequence). This CDR3 comprises 12 residues.

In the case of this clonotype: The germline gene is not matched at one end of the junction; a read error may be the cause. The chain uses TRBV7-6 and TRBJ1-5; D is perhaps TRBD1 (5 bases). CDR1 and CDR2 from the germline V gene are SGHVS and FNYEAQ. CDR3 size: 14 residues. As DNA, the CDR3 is TGTGCCAGCAGCTTAGTGGGGGGAAATCAGCCCCAGCTTTTT. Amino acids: CASSLVGGNQPQLF.